Sequencing of this TCR beta chain was carried out in a study of blood T cell repertoires in COVID-19. Study at large: From T cells, B-cell-depleted T cells, or PBMCs came the material, which was cDNA or gDNA.

Per the original data handling: Estimation of nucleated cell counts was performed using reference gene primer amplification. The assay was immunoSEQ multiplex PCR, and TCRdb's table has in-frame clones only and misses some. That table furnishes V, J and clone size, whereas the DNA furnished D and trimming. Here the sample spans approximately 250,000 clones, 83% being singletons. Per the germline V gene, CDR1 is LNHNV and CDR2 is YYDKDF (reference sequence). V lost 3 bases to trimming and J lost 5 bases; unmatched junction nucleotides: 5. The CDR3 has 16 amino acids. The chain joins TRBV15 to TRBJ2-3; 13 positions match TRBD2. This TCR derives from a man aged 60-69 years who had recovered from COVID-19. Sequenced sample: peripheral blood. In DNA, the CDR3 is TGTGCCACCAGCAGGGAAGGGACTAGCGGGAAAGATACGCAGTATTTT. Translating gives CATSREGTSGKDTQYF.